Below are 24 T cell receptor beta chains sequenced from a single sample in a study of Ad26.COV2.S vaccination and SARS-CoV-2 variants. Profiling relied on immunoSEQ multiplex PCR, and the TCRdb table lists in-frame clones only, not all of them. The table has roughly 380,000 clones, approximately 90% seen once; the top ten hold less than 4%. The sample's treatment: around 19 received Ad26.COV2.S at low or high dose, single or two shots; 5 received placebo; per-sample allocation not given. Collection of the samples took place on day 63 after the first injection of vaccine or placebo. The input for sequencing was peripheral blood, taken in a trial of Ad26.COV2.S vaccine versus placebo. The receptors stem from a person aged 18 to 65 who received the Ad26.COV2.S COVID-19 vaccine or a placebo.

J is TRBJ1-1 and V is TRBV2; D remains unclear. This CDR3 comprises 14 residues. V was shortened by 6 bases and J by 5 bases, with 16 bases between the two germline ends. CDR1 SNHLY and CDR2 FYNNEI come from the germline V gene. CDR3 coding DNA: TGTGCCAGCAGACCGACTAGAGTGGAGACTGAAGCTTTCTTT. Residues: CASRPTRVETEAFF.

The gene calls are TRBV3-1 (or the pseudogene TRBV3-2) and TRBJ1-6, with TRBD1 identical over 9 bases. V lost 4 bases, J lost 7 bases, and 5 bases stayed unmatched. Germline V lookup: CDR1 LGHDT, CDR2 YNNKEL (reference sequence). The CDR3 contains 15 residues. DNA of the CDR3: TGTGCCAGCAGCCTACAAGACAGGGGGAATTCACCCCTCCACTTT. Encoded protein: CASSLQDRGNSPLHF.

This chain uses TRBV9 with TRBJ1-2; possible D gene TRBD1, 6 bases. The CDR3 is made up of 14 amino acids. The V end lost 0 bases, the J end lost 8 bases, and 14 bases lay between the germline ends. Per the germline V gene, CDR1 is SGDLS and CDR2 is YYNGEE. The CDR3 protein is CASSVGGRGSGYTF. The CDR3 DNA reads TGTGCCAGCAGCGTAGGCGGCAGGGGAAGCGGCTACACCTTC.

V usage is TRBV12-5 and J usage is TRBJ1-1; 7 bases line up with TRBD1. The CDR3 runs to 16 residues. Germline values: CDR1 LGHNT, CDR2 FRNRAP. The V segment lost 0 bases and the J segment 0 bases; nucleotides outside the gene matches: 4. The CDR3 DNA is TGTGCTAGTGGTTTGGTAGGACAGGCGATGAACACTGAAGCTTTCTTT. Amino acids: CASGLVGQAMNTEAFF.

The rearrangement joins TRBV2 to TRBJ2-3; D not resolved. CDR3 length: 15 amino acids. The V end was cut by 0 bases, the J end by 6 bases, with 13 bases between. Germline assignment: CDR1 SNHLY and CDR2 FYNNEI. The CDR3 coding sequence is TGTGCCAGCAGTGAAGCATCGTTGGTTAGGGATACGCAGTATTTT. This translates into CASSEASLVRDTQYF.

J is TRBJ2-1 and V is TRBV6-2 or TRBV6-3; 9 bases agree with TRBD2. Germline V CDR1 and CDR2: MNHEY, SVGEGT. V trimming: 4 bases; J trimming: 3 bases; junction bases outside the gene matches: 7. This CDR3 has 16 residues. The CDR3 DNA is TGTGCCAGCAGTTCCCGCGGGGGGGCGCGCTACAATGAGCAGTTCTTC. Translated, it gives CASSSRGGARYNEQFF.

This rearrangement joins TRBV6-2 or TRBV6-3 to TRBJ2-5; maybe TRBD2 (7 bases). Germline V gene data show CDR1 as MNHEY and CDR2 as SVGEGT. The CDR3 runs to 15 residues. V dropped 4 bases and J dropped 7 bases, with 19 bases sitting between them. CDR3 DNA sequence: TGTGCCAGCAGTTTAGGAGGGGGGGACCGGGGGACCCAGTACTTC. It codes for CASSLGGGDRGTQYF.

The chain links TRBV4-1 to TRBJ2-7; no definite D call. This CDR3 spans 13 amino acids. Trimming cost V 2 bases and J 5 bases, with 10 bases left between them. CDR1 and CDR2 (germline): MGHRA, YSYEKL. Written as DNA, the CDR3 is TGCGCCAGCAGCCAATTCTCCCTGAACGAGCAGTACTTC. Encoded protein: CASSQFSLNEQYF.

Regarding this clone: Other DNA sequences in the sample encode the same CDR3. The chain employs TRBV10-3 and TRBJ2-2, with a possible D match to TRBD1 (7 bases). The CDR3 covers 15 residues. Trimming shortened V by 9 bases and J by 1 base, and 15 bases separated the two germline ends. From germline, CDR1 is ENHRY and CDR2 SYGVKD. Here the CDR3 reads CAIWRDSVNTGELFF. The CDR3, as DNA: TGTGCCATTTGGAGGGACAGCGTGAACACCGGGGAGCTGTTTTTT.

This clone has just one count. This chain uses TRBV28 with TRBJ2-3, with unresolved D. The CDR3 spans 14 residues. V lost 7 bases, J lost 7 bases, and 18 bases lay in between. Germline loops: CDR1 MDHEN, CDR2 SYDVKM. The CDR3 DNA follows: TGTGCCAGCACCTCAGAAAATAGGGTGAATACGCAGTATTTT. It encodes CASTSENRVNTQYF.

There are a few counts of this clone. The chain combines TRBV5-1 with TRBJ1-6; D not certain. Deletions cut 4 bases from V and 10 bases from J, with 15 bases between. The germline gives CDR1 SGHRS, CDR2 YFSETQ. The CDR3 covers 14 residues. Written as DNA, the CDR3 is TGCGCCAGCAGCGATAACTCCGAAGGATCACCCCTCCACTTT. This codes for CASSDNSEGSPLHF.

In nucleotides, the CDR3 is TGTGCCAGCAGTCGACAGGGGACCGGGGATGAAAAACTGTTTTTT. Its protein is CASSRQGTGDEKLFF. The gene calls are TRBV2 and TRBJ1-4; 8 bases are shared with TRBD1. Trimming removed 5 bases from V and 6 bases from J; junction bases left unmatched: 8. CDR1 SNHLY and CDR2 FYNNEI come from the germline V gene. The CDR3 runs to 15 residues.

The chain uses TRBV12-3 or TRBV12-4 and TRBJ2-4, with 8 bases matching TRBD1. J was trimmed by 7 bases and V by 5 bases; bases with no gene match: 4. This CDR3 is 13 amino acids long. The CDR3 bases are TGTGCCAGCAGTGGACAGGGAAGGAACATTCAGTACTTC. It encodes CASSGQGRNIQYF.

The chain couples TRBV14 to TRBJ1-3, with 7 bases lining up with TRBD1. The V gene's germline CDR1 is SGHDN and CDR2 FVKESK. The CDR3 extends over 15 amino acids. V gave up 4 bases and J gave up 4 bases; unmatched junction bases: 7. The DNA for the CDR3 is TGTGCCAGCAGCCCCAGACAGGGTCCGGGAAACACCATATATTTT. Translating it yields CASSPRQGPGNTIYF.

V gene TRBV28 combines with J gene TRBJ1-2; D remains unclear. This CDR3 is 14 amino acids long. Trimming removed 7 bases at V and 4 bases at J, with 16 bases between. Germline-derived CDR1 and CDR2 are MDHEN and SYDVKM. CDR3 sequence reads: CASTEDPALYGYTF. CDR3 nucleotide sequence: TGTGCCAGCACTGAAGATCCGGCTCTCTATGGCTACACCTTC.

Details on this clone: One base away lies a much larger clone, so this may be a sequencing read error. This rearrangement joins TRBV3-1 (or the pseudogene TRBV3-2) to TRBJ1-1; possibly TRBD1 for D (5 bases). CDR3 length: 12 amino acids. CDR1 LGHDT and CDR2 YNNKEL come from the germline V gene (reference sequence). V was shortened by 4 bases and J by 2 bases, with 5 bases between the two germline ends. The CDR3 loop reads CASSRDNTEAFF. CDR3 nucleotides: TGTGCCAGCAGCCGGGACAACACTGAAGCTTTCTTT.

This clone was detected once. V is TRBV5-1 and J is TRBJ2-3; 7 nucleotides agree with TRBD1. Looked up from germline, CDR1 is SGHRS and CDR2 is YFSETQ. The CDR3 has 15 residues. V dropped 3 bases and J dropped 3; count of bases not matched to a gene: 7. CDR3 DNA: TGCGCCAGCAGCTGGATGACAGGGAGTACAGATACGCAGTATTTT. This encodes CASSWMTGSTDTQYF.

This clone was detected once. The CDR3 protein is CASKQLYEQYF. In DNA form, the CDR3 reads TGTGCCAGCAAACAGCTCTACGAGCAGTACTTC. The gene calls are TRBV5-8 and TRBJ2-7; D unclear. Germline V lookup: CDR1 SGHTS, CDR2 YDEGEE. V lost 6 bases and J lost 3, with 7 bases in between. The CDR3 has 11 amino acids.

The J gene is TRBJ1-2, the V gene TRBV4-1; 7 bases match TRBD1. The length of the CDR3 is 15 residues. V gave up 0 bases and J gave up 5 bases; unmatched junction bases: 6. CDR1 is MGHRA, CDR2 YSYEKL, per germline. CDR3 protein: CASSQEWTGLYGYTF. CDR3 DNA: TGCGCCAGCAGCCAAGAGTGGACAGGATTATATGGCTACACCTTC.

The CDR3 DNA reads TGTGCCAGCAGCATAGGGGTTTTGACCTCTGGCTACACCTTC. This encodes CASSIGVLTSGYTF. The chain carries TRBV28 and TRBJ1-2; D is perhaps TRBD1 (5 bases). The CDR3 consists of 14 residues. V was cut by 6 bases and J by 7 bases, with 18 bases left in between. Germline V gives CDR1 MDHEN, CDR2 SYDVKM.

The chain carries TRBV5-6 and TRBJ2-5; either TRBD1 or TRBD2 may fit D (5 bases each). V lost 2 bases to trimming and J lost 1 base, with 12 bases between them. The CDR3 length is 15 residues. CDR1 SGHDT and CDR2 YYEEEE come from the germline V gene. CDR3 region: CASSFVGDLQETQYF. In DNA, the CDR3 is TGTGCCAGCAGCTTTGTGGGGGACCTCCAAGAGACCCAGTACTTC.

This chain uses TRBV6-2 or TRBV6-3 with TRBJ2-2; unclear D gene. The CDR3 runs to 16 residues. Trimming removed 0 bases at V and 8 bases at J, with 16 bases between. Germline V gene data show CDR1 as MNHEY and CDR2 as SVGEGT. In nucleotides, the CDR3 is TGTGCCAGCAGTTACTCGAGAGGTGGTGGAACGGGGGAGCTGTTTTTT. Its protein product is CASSYSRGGGTGELFF.

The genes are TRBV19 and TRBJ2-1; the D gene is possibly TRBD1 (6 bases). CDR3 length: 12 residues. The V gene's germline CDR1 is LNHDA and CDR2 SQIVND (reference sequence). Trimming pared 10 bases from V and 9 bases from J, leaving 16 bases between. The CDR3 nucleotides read TGTGCCACGACAGGACCTAGGGGTGAGCAGTTCTTC. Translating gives CATTGPRGEQFF.

The chain's CDR3 is CASSLARGNGYTF. In DNA, the CDR3 is TGTGCCAGCAGCTTAGCCCGAGGGAATGGCTACACCTTC. The chain joins TRBV11-2 to TRBJ1-2; no definite D call. This CDR3 has 13 residues. From germline, CDR1 is SGHAT and CDR2 FQNNGV. Trimming took 1 base from V and 6 from J, leaving 9 bases between them.